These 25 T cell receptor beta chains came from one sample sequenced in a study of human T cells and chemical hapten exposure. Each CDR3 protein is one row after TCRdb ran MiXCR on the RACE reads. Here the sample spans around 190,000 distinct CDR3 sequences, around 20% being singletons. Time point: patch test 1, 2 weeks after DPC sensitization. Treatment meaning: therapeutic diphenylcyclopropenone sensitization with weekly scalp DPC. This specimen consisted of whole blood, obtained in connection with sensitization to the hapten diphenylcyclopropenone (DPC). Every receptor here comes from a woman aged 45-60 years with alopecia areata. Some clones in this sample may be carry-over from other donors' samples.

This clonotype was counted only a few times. In nucleotides, the CDR3 is TGTGCCAGCAGTGAAGCCAGGCCGGGAGTAAATGAGCAGTTCTTC. It encodes CASSEARPGVNEQFF. The V call is TRBV2, the J call TRBJ2-1, with D possibly being TRBD2 (6 bases). V was trimmed by 0 bases and J by 7 bases, leaving 13 bases between them. The CDR3 extends over 15 amino acids. Germline V gene lookup returns CDR1 SNHLY and CDR2 FYNNEI.

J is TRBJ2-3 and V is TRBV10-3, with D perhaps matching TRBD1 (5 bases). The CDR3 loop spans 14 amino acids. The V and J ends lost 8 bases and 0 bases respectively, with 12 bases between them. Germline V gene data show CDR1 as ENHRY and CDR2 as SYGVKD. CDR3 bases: TGTGCCATCGGCCCGACAGCTAGCACAGATACGCAGTATTTT. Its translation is CAIGPTASTDTQYF.

The CDR3 here is CASSLVAGTPYEQYF. The CDR3 DNA reads TGTGCCAGCAGTTTAGTAGCGGGGACCCCCTACGAGCAGTACTTC. The V and J genes are TRBV28 and TRBJ2-7; 8 nucleotides match TRBD2. The junction had 5 bases not matched to a gene; V was cut back by 2 bases and J by 2 bases. This CDR3 has 15 amino acids. CDR1 and CDR2 (germline): MDHEN, SYDVKM. Using reference TRBV28 and TRBJ2-7 for the parts outside the CDR3, the full variable domain is DVKVTQSSRYLVKRTGEKVFLECVQDMDHENMFWYRQDPGLGLRLIYFSYDVKMKEKGDIPEGYSVSREKKERFSLILESASTNQTSMYLCASSLVAGTPYEQYFGPGTRLTVT.

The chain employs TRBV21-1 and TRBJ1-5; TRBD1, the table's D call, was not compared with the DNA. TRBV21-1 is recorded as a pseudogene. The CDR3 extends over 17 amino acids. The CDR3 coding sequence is TGTGCCAGCAAATTTCCCGGGACAGGGGGCAGCAATCAGCCCCAGCATTTT. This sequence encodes CASKFPGTGGSNQPQHF.

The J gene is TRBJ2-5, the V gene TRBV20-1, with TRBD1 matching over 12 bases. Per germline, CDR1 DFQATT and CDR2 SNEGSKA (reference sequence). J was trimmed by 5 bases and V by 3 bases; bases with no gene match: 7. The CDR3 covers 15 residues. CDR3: CSARGTGGFSETQYF. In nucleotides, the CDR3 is TGCAGTGCTAGGGGGACAGGGGGCTTCTCGGAGACCCAGTACTTC.

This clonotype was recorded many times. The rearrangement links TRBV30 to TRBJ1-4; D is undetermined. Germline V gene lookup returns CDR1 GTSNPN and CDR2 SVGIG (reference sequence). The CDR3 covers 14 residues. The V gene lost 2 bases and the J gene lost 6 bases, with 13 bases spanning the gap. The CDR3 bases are TGTGCCTGGAGTAGTAAGGGTCGGGATGAAAAACTGTTTTTT. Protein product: CAWSSKGRDEKLFF.

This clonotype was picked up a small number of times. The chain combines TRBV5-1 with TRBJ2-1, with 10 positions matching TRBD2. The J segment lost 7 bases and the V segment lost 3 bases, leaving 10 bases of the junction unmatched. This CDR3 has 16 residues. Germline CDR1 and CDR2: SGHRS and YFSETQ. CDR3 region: CASSSLVAGGGNEQFF. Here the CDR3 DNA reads TGCGCCAGCAGCTCCTTGGTAGCGGGAGGTGGAAATGAGCAGTTCTTC. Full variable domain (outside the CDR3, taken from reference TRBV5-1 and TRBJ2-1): KAGVTQTPRYLIKTRGQQVTLSCSPISGHRSVSWYQQTPGQGLQFLFEYFSETQRNKGNFPGRFSGRQFSNSRSEMNVSTLELGDSALYLCASSSLVAGGGNEQFFGPGTRLTVL.

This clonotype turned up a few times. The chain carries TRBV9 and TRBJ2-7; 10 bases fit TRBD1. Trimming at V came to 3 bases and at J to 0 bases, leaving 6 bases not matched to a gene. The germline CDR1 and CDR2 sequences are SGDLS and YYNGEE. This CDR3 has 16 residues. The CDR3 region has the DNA TGTGCCAGCAGCGCTGGGACAGGGGACAGCTCCTACGAGCAGTACTTC. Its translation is CASSAGTGDSSYEQYF. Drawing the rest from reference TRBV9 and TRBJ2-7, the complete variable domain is DSGVTQTPKHLITATGQRVTLRCSPRSGDLSVYWYQQSLDQGLQFLIQYYNGEERAKGNILERFSAQQFPDLHSELNLSSLELGDSALYFCASSAGTGDSSYEQYFGPGTRLTVT.

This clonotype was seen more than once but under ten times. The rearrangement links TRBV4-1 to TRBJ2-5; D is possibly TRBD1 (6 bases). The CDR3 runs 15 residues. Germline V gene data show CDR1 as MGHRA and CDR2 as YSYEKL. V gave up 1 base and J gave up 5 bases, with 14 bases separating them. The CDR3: CASSQVVDRLETQYF. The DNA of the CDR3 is TGCGCCAGCAGCCAAGTAGTCGACAGGTTGGAGACCCAGTACTTC.

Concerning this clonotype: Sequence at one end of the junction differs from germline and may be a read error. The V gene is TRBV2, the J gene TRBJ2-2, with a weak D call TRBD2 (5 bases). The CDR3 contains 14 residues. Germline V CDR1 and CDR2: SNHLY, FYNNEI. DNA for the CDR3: TGTGCCAGCAAGCGCGGAGAGAACACCGGGGATCTGTTTTTT. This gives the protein CASKRGENTGDLFF.

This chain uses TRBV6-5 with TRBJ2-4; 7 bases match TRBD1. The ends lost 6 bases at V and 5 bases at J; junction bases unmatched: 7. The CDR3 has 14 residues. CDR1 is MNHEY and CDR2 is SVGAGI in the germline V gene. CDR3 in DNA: TGTGCCAGCAGGTCGACAGGGATCCAAAACATTCAGTACTTC. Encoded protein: CASRSTGIQNIQYF.

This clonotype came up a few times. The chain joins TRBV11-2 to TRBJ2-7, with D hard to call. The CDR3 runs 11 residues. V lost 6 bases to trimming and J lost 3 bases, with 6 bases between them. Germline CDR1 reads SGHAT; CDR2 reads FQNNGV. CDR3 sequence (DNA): TGTGCCAGCAGATCCAACTACGAGCAGTACTTC. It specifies CASRSNYEQYF.

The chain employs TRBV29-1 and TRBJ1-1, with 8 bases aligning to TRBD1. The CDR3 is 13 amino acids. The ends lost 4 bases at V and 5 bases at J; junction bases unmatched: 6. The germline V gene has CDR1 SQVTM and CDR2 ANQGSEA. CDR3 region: CSVGTGSGTEAFF. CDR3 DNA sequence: TGCAGCGTTGGGACAGGGTCGGGGACTGAAGCTTTCTTT.

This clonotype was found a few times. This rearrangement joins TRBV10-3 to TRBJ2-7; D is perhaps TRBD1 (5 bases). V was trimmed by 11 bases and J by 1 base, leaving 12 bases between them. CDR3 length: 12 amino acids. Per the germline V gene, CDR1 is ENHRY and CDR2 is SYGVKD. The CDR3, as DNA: TGTGCCTCCTCTGGACAATCCTACGAGCAGTACTTC. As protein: CASSGQSYEQYF.

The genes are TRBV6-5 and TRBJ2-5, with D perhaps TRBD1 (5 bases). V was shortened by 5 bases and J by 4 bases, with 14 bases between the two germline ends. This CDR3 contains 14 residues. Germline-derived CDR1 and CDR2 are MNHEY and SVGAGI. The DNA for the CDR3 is TGTGCCAGCAGTATATCCAGGGTCGGAGAGACCCAGTACTTC. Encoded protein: CASSISRVGETQYF.

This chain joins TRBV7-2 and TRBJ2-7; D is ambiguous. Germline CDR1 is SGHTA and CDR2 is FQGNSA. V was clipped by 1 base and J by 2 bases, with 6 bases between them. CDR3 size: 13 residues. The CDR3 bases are TGTGCCAGCAGCTTAGTCAGAGCCTACGAGCAGTACTTC. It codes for CASSLVRAYEQYF.

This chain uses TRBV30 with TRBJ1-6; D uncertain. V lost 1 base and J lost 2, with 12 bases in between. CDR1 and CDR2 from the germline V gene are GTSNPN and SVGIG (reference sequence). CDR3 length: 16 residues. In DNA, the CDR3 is TGTGCCTGGAGTGCCCTCGGGTCTCCCTATAATTCACCCCTCCACTTT. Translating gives CAWSALGSPYNSPLHF.

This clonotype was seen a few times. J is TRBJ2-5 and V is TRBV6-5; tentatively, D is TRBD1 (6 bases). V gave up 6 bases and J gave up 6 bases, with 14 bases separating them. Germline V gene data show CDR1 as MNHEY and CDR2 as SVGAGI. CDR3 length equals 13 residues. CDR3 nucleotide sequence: TGTGCCAGCAGCCCCCAGGGGCGGAAGACCCAGTACTTC. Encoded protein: CASSPQGRKTQYF.

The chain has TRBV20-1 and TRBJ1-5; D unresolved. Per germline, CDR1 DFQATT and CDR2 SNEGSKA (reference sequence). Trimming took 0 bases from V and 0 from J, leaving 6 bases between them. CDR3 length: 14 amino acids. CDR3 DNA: TGCAGTGCTAGAGATTCAGGTAGCAATCAGCCCCAGCATTTT. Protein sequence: CSARDSGSNQPQHF.

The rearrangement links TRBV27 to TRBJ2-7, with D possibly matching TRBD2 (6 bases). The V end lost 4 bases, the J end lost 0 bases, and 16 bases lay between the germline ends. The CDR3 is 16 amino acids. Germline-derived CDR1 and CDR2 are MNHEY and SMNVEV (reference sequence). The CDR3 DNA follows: TGTGCCAGCAGTTATAGCCCGGGAGACAACTCCTACGAGCAGTACTTC. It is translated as CASSYSPGDNSYEQYF.

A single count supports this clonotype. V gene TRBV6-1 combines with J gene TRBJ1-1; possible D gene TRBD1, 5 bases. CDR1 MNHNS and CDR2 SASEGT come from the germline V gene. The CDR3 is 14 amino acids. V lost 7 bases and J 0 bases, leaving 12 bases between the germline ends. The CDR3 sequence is CASTRQRMNTEAFF. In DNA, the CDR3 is TGTGCCAGCACCCGACAGAGAATGAACACTGAAGCTTTCTTT.

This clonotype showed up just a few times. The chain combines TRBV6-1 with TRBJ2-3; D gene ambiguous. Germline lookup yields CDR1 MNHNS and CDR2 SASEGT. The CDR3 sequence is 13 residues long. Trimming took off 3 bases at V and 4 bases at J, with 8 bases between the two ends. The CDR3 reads CASSDRSPDTQYF. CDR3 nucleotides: TGTGCCAGCAGTGACAGGTCCCCAGATACGCAGTATTTT.

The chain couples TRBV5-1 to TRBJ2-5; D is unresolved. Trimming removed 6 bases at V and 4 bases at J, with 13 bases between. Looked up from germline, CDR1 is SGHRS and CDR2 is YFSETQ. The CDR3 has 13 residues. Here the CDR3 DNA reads TGCGCCAGCAACTTTAGCTCGAGAGAGACCCAGTACTTC. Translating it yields CASNFSSRETQYF.

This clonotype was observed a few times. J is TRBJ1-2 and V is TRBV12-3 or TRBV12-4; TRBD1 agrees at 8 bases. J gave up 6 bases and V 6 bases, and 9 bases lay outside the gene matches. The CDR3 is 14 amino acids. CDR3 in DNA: TGTGCCAGCAGACCCAGGGGGCGGCAACATGGCTACACCTTC. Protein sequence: CASRPRGRQHGYTF.

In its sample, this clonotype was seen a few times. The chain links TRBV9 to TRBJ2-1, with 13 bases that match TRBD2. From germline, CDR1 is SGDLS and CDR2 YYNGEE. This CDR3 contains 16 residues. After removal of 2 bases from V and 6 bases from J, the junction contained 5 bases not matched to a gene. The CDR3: CASSVPGLAGFNEQFF. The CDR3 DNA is TGTGCCAGCAGCGTTCCGGGACTAGCGGGATTCAATGAGCAGTTCTTC.